The entry that follows covers one T cell receptor beta chain sequence. Antigen unknown. This entry comes from a study of cytomegalovirus exposure and HLA in healthy donors. Findings and limits, study-wide: Most of the TCR beta V segments (in an earlier analysis) were productive either about 90% or about 30% of the time. HLA allele associations emerged for around 15,000 TCR beta sequences in a later analysis, at 0.05 false discovery rate. As was reported, the classifier diagnosed cytomegalovirus status with high specificity and sensitivity. Sequences of the TCR beta chain were said to predict the HLA-A and HLA-B alleles of most subjects accurately.

The CDR3 extends over 12 amino acids. Trimming removed 6 bases at V and 9 bases at J, with 14 bases between. The germline V gene encodes CDR1 LGHNT and CDR2 FRNRAP. Vbeta (60) and Jbeta (13) primers were used in the PCR. TCRdb's copy holds only in-frame clones and misses some; the assay was immunoSEQ multiplex PCR. The sample yields approximately 120,000 clones, 76% seen once. Sample: PBMCs. The chain employs TRBV12-5 and TRBJ1-1, with D possibly being TRBD1 (6 bases). The origin of this receptor is a middle-aged woman in good health and CMV-seropositive. CDR3 in amino acids: CASGPQQGKAFF. In DNA, the CDR3 is TGTGCTAGTGGCCCTCAACAGGGTAAAGCTTTCTTT.